The source of this TCR beta chain is a study of T cell repertoires in cytomegalovirus infection. Study overall: CMV infection together with matching HLA type was indicated by public TCR beta signatures.

In TCRdb, the reads were re-called with MiXCR into one record per CDR3 protein. Among some 920,000 distinct CDR3 sequences, around 29% were seen once, and the ten largest hold about 14%. Of note for this clonotype: What it binds is unknown.

CDR1 MNHEY and CDR2 SMNVEV come from the germline V gene (reference sequence). The V and J ends lost 5 bases and 7 bases, in that order; junction bases with no gene match: 8. This CDR3 spans 14 amino acids. Material: cultured CD8+ T cells from PBMCs, obtained from culture after CMV antigen stimulation. The chain has TRBV27 and TRBJ1-5, with 7 bases identical to TRBD1. This clonotype was obtained from a human donor in good health (CMV status not recorded). Some clones in this sample may be carry-over from other donors' samples. The CDR3 loop is CASSTGTVKQPQHF. The CDR3 DNA sequence: TGTGCCAGCAGTACCGGGACAGTCAAACAGCCCCAGCATTTT.